These T cell receptor beta chains were read from a single sample in a study of blood T cell repertoires in COVID-19. Assay used: immunoSEQ multiplex PCR; TCRdb lists only in-frame clones, some missing. Of some 170,000 clones listed, 93% were seen once; the top ten hold roughly 2.1%. The sequenced material came from peripheral blood. The receptors come from an older woman with COVID-19, enrolled during active disease. CDR3s include the opening cysteine and the closing phenylalanine or tryptophan. A D gene is named only where the DNA matches it firmly. Some rows mark clone size as missing; the rest say once, few, many or name a class of expanded clone.

CDR3 protein: CASSWISSGGSHEQYF
CDR3 DNA: TGTGCCAGCAGCTGGATTTCTAGCGGGGGTTCCCACGAGCAGTACTTC
V gene: TRBV5-4
J gene: TRBJ2-7
clone size: NA
D gene: TRBD2

CDR3 protein: CASRRGSEAFF
CDR3 DNA: TGTGCCAGCAGGCGGGGGTCTGAAGCTTTCTTT
V gene: TRBV6-5
J gene: TRBJ1-1
clone size: NA
D gene: NA

CDR3 protein: CASSPDRVWDYGYTF
CDR3 DNA: TGTGCCAGCTCACCCGACAGGGTTTGGGACTATGGCTACACCTTC
V gene: TRBV18
J gene: TRBJ1-2
clone size: once
D gene: TRBD1

CDR3 protein: CASSRLTSTDSPLHF
CDR3 DNA: TGTGCCAGCAGCCGTTTGACAAGCACGGATTCACCCCTCCACTTT
V gene: TRBV5-6
J gene: TRBJ1-6
clone size: NA
D gene: NA

CDR3 protein: CAISVSRGLETQYF
CDR3 DNA: TGTGCCATCAGTGTGTCGAGGGGGCTAGAGACCCAGTACTTC
V gene: TRBV10-3
J gene: TRBJ2-5
clone size: NA
D gene: TRBD1

CDR3 protein: CASSGTGFVYF
CDR3 DNA: TGTGCCAGCAGTGGGACAGGGTTCGTGTACTTC
V gene: TRBV2
J gene: TRBJ2-7
clone size: NA
D gene: TRBD1

CDR3 protein: CASSTSGGQSPLHF
CDR3 DNA: TGTGCCAGCAGCACTTCAGGGGGTCAATCACCCCTCCACTTT
V gene: TRBV9
J gene: TRBJ1-6
clone size: NA
D gene: TRBD1

CDR3 protein: CATSRDKRAETQYF
CDR3 DNA: TGTGCCACCAGCAGAGATAAGCGGGCGGAGACCCAGTACTTC
V gene: TRBV15
J gene: TRBJ2-5
clone size: NA
D gene: NA

CDR3 protein: CASSQSFGAEAFF
CDR3 DNA: TGTGCCAGCAGTCAAAGCTTCGGGGCTGAAGCTTTCTTT
V gene: TRBV11-3
J gene: TRBJ1-1
clone size: NA
D gene: NA

CDR3 protein: CSALREYSYEQYF
CDR3 DNA: TGCAGCGCCCTCCGTGAGTACTCCTACGAGCAGTACTTC
V gene: TRBV29-1
J gene: TRBJ2-7
clone size: NA
D gene: NA

CDR3 protein: CASSSPPGLAGDTQYF
CDR3 DNA: TGTGCCAGCAGTTCACCCCCGGGACTAGCGGGAGATACGCAGTATTTT
V gene: TRBV6-5
J gene: TRBJ2-3
clone size: NA
D gene: TRBD2

CDR3 protein: CASSFRTSGSDTQYF
CDR3 DNA: TGTGCCAGCAGCTTCAGGACTAGCGGATCAGATACGCAGTATTTT
V gene: TRBV9
J gene: TRBJ2-3
clone size: NA
D gene: TRBD2

CDR3 protein: CASSPGQEREQYF
CDR3 DNA: TGTGCCAGCAGCCCGGGACAGGAGCGAGAGCAGTACTTC
V gene: TRBV13
J gene: TRBJ2-7
clone size: NA
D gene: TRBD1

CDR3 protein: CASSTSGAGYTF
CDR3 DNA: TGTGCCAGCAGCACCTCAGGCGCGGGCTACACCTTC
V gene: TRBV9
J gene: TRBJ1-2
clone size: once
D gene: NA

CDR3 protein: CASSSGGTGNTIYF
CDR3 DNA: TGTGCCAGCAGCTCCGGGGGAACTGGAAACACCATATATTTT
V gene: TRBV5-8
J gene: TRBJ1-3
clone size: NA
D gene: NA

CDR3 protein: CASSPASGYTF
CDR3 DNA: TGTGCCAGCAGCCCCGCGTCTGGCTACACCTTC
V gene: TRBV7-9
J gene: TRBJ1-2
clone size: NA
D gene: NA

CDR3 protein: CASSLRGLNTEAFF
CDR3 DNA: TGTGCCAGCAGCTTAAGAGGATTGAACACTGAAGCTTTCTTT
V gene: TRBV5-6
J gene: TRBJ1-1
clone size: NA
D gene: NA

CDR3 protein: CASSKRTDTEAFF
CDR3 DNA: TGTGCCAGCAGCAAACGGACAGACACTGAAGCTTTCTTT
V gene: TRBV6-2/TRBV6-3
J gene: TRBJ1-1
clone size: NA
D gene: NA

CDR3 protein: CASSKNRALGSYEQYF
CDR3 DNA: TGTGCCAGTAGTAAAAACAGGGCCCTCGGCTCCTACGAGCAGTACTTC
V gene: TRBV19
J gene: TRBJ2-7
clone size: NA
D gene: NA

CDR3 protein: CASSVGVAGAYEQYF
CDR3 DNA: TGTGCCAGCAGCGTAGGGGTTGCGGGAGCCTACGAGCAGTACTTC
V gene: TRBV7-3
J gene: TRBJ2-7
clone size: NA
D gene: TRBD2